The 22 T cell receptor beta chains below come from one sample, sequenced in a study of beta chain features in type 1 diabetes. Every bit of the isolated RNA underwent reverse transcription, so sequencing read expressed TCRB transcripts. Profiled with immunoSEQ multiplex PCR; TCRdb holds only in-frame clones, not every one. The table lists about 290,000 clones, about 7.8% of them singletons, with more than 0.9% in the top ten. The sequencing sample was made of central memory CD4+ T cells from blood. Receptors were obtained from a woman younger than 30 in good health.

There are many counts of this clone. The chain combines TRBV7-3 with TRBJ2-2; D remains unclear. Trimming stripped 1 base from V and 6 bases from J, with 9 bases between. The germline V gene has CDR1 SGHTA and CDR2 FQGTGA. The CDR3 runs 14 residues. CDR3 nucleotide sequence: TGTGCCAGCAGCTTAAGGGCTGTGCCCGGGGAGCTGTTTTTT. The encoded protein is CASSLRAVPGELFF.

This clone was found many times. The chain couples TRBV7-9 to TRBJ2-3; no clear D gene. The germline V gene has CDR1 SEHNR and CDR2 FQNEAQ (reference sequence). V was pared by 5 bases and J by 2 bases, with 14 bases between. The CDR3 totals 15 residues. The CDR3 is CASSRPLQDTDTQYF. In DNA form, the CDR3 reads TGTGCCAGCAGCCGACCATTACAAGACACAGATACGCAGTATTTT.

The V gene is TRBV28, the J gene TRBJ1-5, with D uncertain. CDR3 size: 13 residues. Trimming pared 5 bases from V and 3 bases from J, leaving 8 bases between. Looked up from germline, CDR1 is MDHEN and CDR2 is SYDVKM. CDR3 region: CASSLSDNQPQHF. CDR3 DNA sequence: TGTGCCAGCAGTCTCAGTGACAATCAGCCCCAGCATTTT. Full variable domain (remainder filled in from reference TRBV28 and TRBJ1-5): DVKVTQSSRYLVKRTGEKVFLECVQDMDHENMFWYRQDPGLGLRLIYFSYDVKMKEKGDIPEGYSVSREKKERFSLILESASTNQTSMYLCASSLSDNQPQHFGDGTRLSIL.

This chain uses TRBV27 with TRBJ1-1; D not resolved. V lost 4 bases and J 4 bases, leaving 13 bases between the germline ends. This CDR3 has 14 residues. Germline CDR1 and CDR2: MNHEY and SMNVEV (reference sequence). For the CDR3, the DNA is TGTGCCAGCAGTTCCCCGGGGTGGGGCACTGAAGCTTTCTTT. This translates into CASSSPGWGTEAFF.

Only a few counts were recorded for this clone. The rearrangement joins TRBV29-1 to TRBJ1-2, with a tentative D call TRBD1 (5 bases). This CDR3 comprises 11 residues. CDR1 is SQVTM and CDR2 is ANQGSEA in the germline V gene. V was shortened by 3 bases and J by 8 bases, with 10 bases between the two germline ends. As DNA, the CDR3 is TGCAGCGTTGATTGGAGGGACGGCTACACCTTC. It specifies CSVDWRDGYTF.

This clone was counted ten times or more. The chain employs TRBV7-9 and TRBJ2-5; D not certain. Trimming left V 5 bases short and J 5 bases short, with 12 bases between. This CDR3 region has 13 residues. Looked up from germline, CDR1 is SEHNR and CDR2 is FQNEAQ (reference sequence). The CDR3 spells CASSPPGRETQYF. The CDR3 nucleotides are TGTGCCAGCAGCCCCCCAGGTCGGGAGACCCAGTACTTC.

The rearrangement uses TRBV6-1 and TRBJ2-5; D remains unclear. Germline CDR1 and CDR2: MNHNS and SASEGT. The CDR3 covers 13 residues. Trimming took off 3 bases at V and 7 bases at J, with 12 bases between the two ends. The CDR3 here is CASSDPPVRTQYF. The CDR3 DNA is TGTGCCAGCAGTGATCCCCCAGTACGGACCCAGTACTTC.

The V gene is TRBV7-9, the J gene TRBJ2-2; TRBD1 agrees at 7 bases. After removal of 5 bases from V and 0 bases from J, the junction contained 6 bases not matched to a gene. CDR3 length: 16 amino acids. The germline V gene has CDR1 SEHNR and CDR2 FQNEAQ (reference sequence). CDR3 nucleotide sequence: TGTGCCAGCAGCCGTCACAGGGGCTCGAACACCGGGGAGCTGTTTTTT. It is translated as CASSRHRGSNTGELFF.

This clone turned up a few times. The J gene is TRBJ2-2, the V gene TRBV18, with 8 bases aligning to TRBD1. CDR1 and CDR2 from the germline V gene are KGHSH and LQKENI. The ends lost 1 base at V and 4 bases at J; junction bases unmatched: 5. This CDR3 has 16 residues. CDR3 DNA sequence: TGTGCCAGCTCACCACGAACAGGGGGGAGCACCGGGGAGCTGTTTTTT. Translated, it gives CASSPRTGGSTGELFF.

The V call is TRBV18, the J call TRBJ1-2; 7 bases match TRBD1. CDR3 length: 15 residues. V lost 3 bases and J lost 3; bases outside the gene matches: 7. Germline-derived CDR1 and CDR2 are KGHSH and LQKENI. The CDR3 DNA reads TGTGCCAGCTCACCGACGACAGGGTCCGACTATGGCTACACCTTC. Translation gives CASSPTTGSDYGYTF.

In this sample, this clone turned up once. The rearrangement uses TRBV27 and TRBJ2-2; TRBD1 aligns across 8 bases. Trimming removed 6 bases from V and 5 bases from J; junction bases left unmatched: 11. Germline values: CDR1 MNHEY, CDR2 SMNVEV (reference sequence). CDR3 length equals 16 residues. In nucleotides, the CDR3 is TGTGCCAGCAGAACCGCCGGGACAGGAAAAACCGGGGAGCTGTTTTTT. Its translation: CASRTAGTGKTGELFF.

V is TRBV5-1 and J is TRBJ2-1; D perhaps matches TRBD1 (5 bases). The CDR3 has 14 residues. The ends were cut back, 0 bases at V and 7 bases at J, with 11 bases in the middle. Germline-derived CDR1 and CDR2 are SGHRS and YFSETQ. As DNA, the CDR3 is TGCGCCAGCAGCTTGGGCCAGGGTAGTAATGAGCAGTTCTTC. Translating it yields CASSLGQGSNEQFF.

V and J are TRBV7-3 and TRBJ2-7, with D perhaps given as TRBD1 or TRBD2 (6 bases each). The length of the CDR3 is 15 residues. Germline assignment: CDR1 SGHTA and CDR2 FQGTGA. Trimming removed 4 bases at V and 0 bases at J, with 13 bases between. CDR3 in amino acids: CASSSQGGSSYEQYF. The CDR3 nucleotides read TGTGCCAGCAGCTCCCAAGGGGGGTCCTCCTACGAGCAGTACTTC.

The sample holds a few counts of this clone. This sequence joins TRBV7-2 and TRBJ2-1, with 8 bases identical to TRBD2. V was pared by 5 bases and J by 15 bases, with 15 bases of the junction left unmatched. The V gene's germline CDR1 is SGHTA and CDR2 FQGNSA. The CDR3 covers 14 residues. The CDR3 nucleotides read TGTGCCAGCAGCCACGATGGGGCGGGGGGCCTCTGGTTCTTC. It specifies CASSHDGAGGLWFF.

The chain is built from TRBV5-6 and TRBJ1-5; D is uncertain. Germline V lookup: CDR1 SGHDT, CDR2 YYEEEE. V lost 3 bases and J lost 0, with 10 bases in between. There are 15 residues in the CDR3. CDR3 nucleotides: TGTGCCAGCAGCTGGTGGGAGGTTAGCAATCAGCCCCAGCATTTT. It specifies CASSWWEVSNQPQHF.

The J gene is TRBJ2-7, the V gene TRBV5-1, with a weak D call TRBD1 (5 bases). The CDR3 totals 15 residues. V gave up 1 base and J gave up 4 bases, with 15 bases separating them. Germline CDR1 and CDR2: SGHRS and YFSETQ. The CDR3 sequence: CASSLSLKQDYEQYF. The CDR3 DNA reads as TGCGCCAGCAGCTTGTCCCTGAAACAGGATTACGAGCAGTACTTC.

The genes are TRBV18 and TRBJ1-1, with a weak D call TRBD1 (5 bases). V lost 6 bases and J 2 bases, leaving 10 bases between the germline ends. Per germline, CDR1 KGHSH and CDR2 LQKENI. The CDR3 totals 13 residues. DNA of the CDR3: TGTGCCAGCTCGGGACGGAGCAACACTGAAGCTTTCTTT. This codes for CASSGRSNTEAFF.

By frequency in the sample, this clone is medium-sized. The chain is built from TRBV28 and TRBJ1-5; D call uncertain. The CDR3 is made up of 13 amino acids. The V gene's germline CDR1 is MDHEN and CDR2 SYDVKM. Deletions cut 6 bases from V and 1 base from J, with 7 bases between. The CDR3 loop is CASREKSNQPQHF. The CDR3 nucleotides read TGTGCCAGCAGGGAAAAAAGCAATCAGCCCCAGCATTTT. The full variable domain, completed using reference TRBV28 and TRBJ1-5, is DVKVTQSSRYLVKRTGEKVFLECVQDMDHENMFWYRQDPGLGLRLIYFSYDVKMKEKGDIPEGYSVSREKKERFSLILESASTNQTSMYLCASREKSNQPQHFGDGTRLSIL.

The chain couples TRBV4-3 to TRBJ2-1; perhaps TRBD2 as D (5 bases). This CDR3 spans 17 amino acids. V gave up 1 base and J gave up 3 bases, with 16 bases separating them. Germline CDR1 is LGHNA and CDR2 is YSLEER. The CDR3 DNA reads TGCGCCAGCAGCCAAGGGGTGGCGGCTAGCAGCTACAATGAGCAGTTCTTC. This sequence encodes CASSQGVAASSYNEQFF.

This clone was picked up a small number of times. The chain recombines TRBV18 with TRBJ1-5; D unclear. The CDR3 sequence is 15 residues long. The germline gives CDR1 KGHSH, CDR2 LQKENI. Deletions cut 6 bases from V and 0 bases from J, with 12 bases between. The CDR3 here is CASSTEPYSNQPQHF. CDR3 in DNA: TGTGCCAGCTCGACTGAGCCGTATAGCAATCAGCCCCAGCATTTT.

The chain has TRBV2 and TRBJ1-4; TRBD1 aligns across 8 bases. V lost 6 bases and J lost 5; bases outside the gene matches: 2. The CDR3 has 13 residues. Germline V CDR1 and CDR2: SNHLY, FYNNEI. The DNA for the CDR3 is TGTGCCAGCAGGGGACAGGCCAATGAAAAACTGTTTTTT. Translation gives CASRGQANEKLFF.

The V and J genes are TRBV5-1 and TRBJ2-1, with 10 bases aligning to TRBD2. CDR3 length equals 14 residues. Germline CDR1 is SGHRS and CDR2 is YFSETQ. Trimming took 5 bases from V and 5 from J; bases not matched to a gene: 4. The CDR3 here is CASRLAGANNEQFF. As DNA, the CDR3 is TGCGCCAGCAGGCTAGCGGGAGCAAACAATGAGCAGTTCTTC.